This is a list of T cell receptor beta chains from one sample in a study of identical twins. Each CDR3 protein is one row after TCRdb ran MiXCR on the 5' RACE reads. The data show 1.5 million to 2 million distinct CDR3 sequences, more than 30% seen once. The specimen sequenced was cord blood. The receptors come from a newborn girl in good health. Each CDR3 is given without its conserved first and last residue. Each record gives: D gene, V gene, CDR3 protein. D genes are given only for firm matches.

D: TRBD2; V: TRBV10-3; CDR3: AISETTSGYNEQF
D: -; V: TRBV12-3/TRBV12-4; CDR3: AGSLTKGGEKLF
D: TRBD1; V: TRBV20-1; CDR3: SAVNRDRGYEQY
D: TRBD2; V: TRBV3-1; CDR3: AERGLEGNEQY
D: -; V: TRBV20-1; CDR3: SARQAGRTYNEQF
D: TRBD1; V: TRBV29-1; CDR3: SVEEWGRGRLEETQY
D: -; V: TRBV5-1; CDR3: ASSLAWAADTQY
D: -; V: TRBV12-3/TRBV12-4; CDR3: ASSPGALSSYEQY
D: TRBD1; V: TRBV20-1; CDR3: SAQKPRQGHTEAF
D: -; V: TRBV3-1; CDR3: ASSQLGETQF
D: -; V: TRBV25-1; CDR3: ASSESRVIDEQF
D: -; V: TRBV5-6; CDR3: ASSPFGEPNQPQH
D: -; V: TRBV7-2; CDR3: ASSLGRVQQF
D: -; V: TRBV18; CDR3: ASSPTGNGYGYT
D: -; V: TRBV12-3/TRBV12-4; CDR3: ASSAGATGANVLT
D: -; V: TRBV4-2; CDR3: ASSQEGIGEKLF
D: -; V: TRBV5-1; CDR3: ASSFIQGLGSPLH
D: -; V: TRBV12-3/TRBV12-4; CDR3: ASSLRFADTQY
D: TRBD2; V: TRBV20-1; CDR3: SGGLAAKNIQY
D: -; V: TRBV7-9; CDR3: ASNPLGLDSYEQY
D: -; V: TRBV5-1; CDR3: ACSLYETQY
D: TRBD2; V: TRBV20-1; CDR3: SAPHGRGSGRNEQY
D: -; V: TRBV20-1; CDR3: SATLQGYEQY
D: -; V: TRBV20-1; CDR3: SASLGPRAQF
D: -; V: TRBV10-3; CDR3: AISETARGSNQPQH
D: -; V: TRBV12-3/TRBV12-4; CDR3: ASSLYRGLDNEQF